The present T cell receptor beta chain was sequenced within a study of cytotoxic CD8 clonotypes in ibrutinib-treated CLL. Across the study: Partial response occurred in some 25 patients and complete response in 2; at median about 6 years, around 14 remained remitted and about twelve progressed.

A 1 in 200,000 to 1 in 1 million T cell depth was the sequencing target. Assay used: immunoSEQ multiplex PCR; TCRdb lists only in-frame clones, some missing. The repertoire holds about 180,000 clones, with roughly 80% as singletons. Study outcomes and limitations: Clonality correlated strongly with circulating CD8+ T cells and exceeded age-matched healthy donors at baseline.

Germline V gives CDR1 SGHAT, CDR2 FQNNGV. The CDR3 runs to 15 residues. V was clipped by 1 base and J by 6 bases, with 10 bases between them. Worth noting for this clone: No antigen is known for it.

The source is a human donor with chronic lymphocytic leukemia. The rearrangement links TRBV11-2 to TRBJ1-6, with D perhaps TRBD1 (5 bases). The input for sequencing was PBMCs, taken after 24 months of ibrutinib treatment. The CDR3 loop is CASSLVSGTNSPLHF. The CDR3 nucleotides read TGTGCCAGCAGCTTAGTTTCGGGGACTAATTCACCCCTCCACTTT.